The 29 T cell receptor beta chains below come from one sample, sequenced in a study of blood T cell repertoires in COVID-19. Assay: immunoSEQ multiplex PCR; the TCRdb copy retains only in-frame clones and omits some. The top ten hold approximately 16% of the sample, which has fewer than 130,000 clones, roughly 79% seen once. The sample was peripheral blood. The receptors originated from an elderly woman with active or convalescent COVID-19.

J is TRBJ2-2 and V is TRBV7-5; the DNA was not compared with TRBD2, the D call given in the table. TRBV7-5 is tagged as a pseudogene. The CDR3 has 15 residues. Here the CDR3 reads CARSLTAGNTGELFF. The CDR3 bases are TGTGCCAGAAGCCTTACTGCGGGTAACACCGGGGAGCTGTTTTTT.

This clone was detected only a few times. The chain recombines TRBV5-1 with TRBJ1-3, with 7 nucleotides matching TRBD1. This CDR3 is built from 16 residues. After removal of 4 bases from V and 0 bases from J, the junction contained 7 bases not matched to a gene. Germline CDR1 reads SGHRS; CDR2 reads YFSETQ. The CDR3 is CASSPTGWSSGNTIYF. CDR3 DNA sequence: TGCGCCAGCAGCCCGACAGGGTGGAGCTCTGGAAACACCATATATTTT.

This clone appeared a single time. The rearrangement links TRBV7-3 to TRBJ2-7; TRBD2 is a possible D gene (5 bases). The V end lost 5 bases, the J end lost 7 bases, and 15 bases lay between the germline ends. The CDR3 totals 13 residues. Germline CDR1 and CDR2: SGHTA and FQGTGA. This CDR3 reads CASSALATEEQYF. The DNA for the CDR3 is TGTGCCAGCAGCGCATTAGCGACTGAAGAGCAGTACTTC.

The chain carries TRBV28 and TRBJ2-1; D might be TRBD2 (5 bases). The CDR3 runs to 16 residues. Germline assignment: CDR1 MDHEN and CDR2 SYDVKM. Trimming took off 4 bases at V and 8 bases at J, with 21 bases between the two ends. CDR3 sequence reads: CASSSPSGGITDEQFF. The CDR3 nucleotides read TGTGCCAGCAGTTCTCCGAGCGGTGGAATTACGGATGAGCAGTTCTTC.

This clone showed up just once. V usage is TRBV2 and J usage is TRBJ2-1; the D gene is possibly TRBD2 (5 bases). Trimming removed 3 bases at V and 7 bases at J, with 13 bases between. Per the germline V gene, CDR1 is SNHLY and CDR2 is FYNNEI. This CDR3 is 14 amino acids long. CDR3 in DNA: TGTGCCAGCAGTGAGCGGGTATCGCGGAATGAGCAGTTCTTC. It codes for CASSERVSRNEQFF.

This rearrangement joins TRBV4-3 to TRBJ2-2, with 11 bases that match TRBD2. CDR1 and CDR2 (germline): LGHNA, YSLEER. This CDR3 region has 17 residues. The V gene end was trimmed by 0 bases and the J gene end by 1 base; junction bases not matched to a gene: 1. CDR3 residues: CASSQDGTSGNTGELFF. In nucleotides, the CDR3 is TGCGCCAGCAGCCAAGACGGGACTAGCGGGAACACCGGGGAGCTGTTTTTT.

This clone was seen once. This chain joins TRBV27 and TRBJ1-2; D is possibly TRBD1 (5 bases). The CDR3 consists of 12 residues. Trimming removed 6 bases from V and 4 bases from J, with 9 bases in between. Germline assignment: CDR1 MNHEY and CDR2 SMNVEV (reference sequence). The CDR3 is CASSQRGYGYTF. The CDR3 bases are TGTGCCAGCAGCCAAAGGGGCTATGGCTACACCTTC.

The V gene is TRBV9, the J gene TRBJ2-1, with 7 bases lining up with TRBD2. After removal of 0 bases from V and 4 bases from J, the junction contained 7 bases not matched to a gene. The germline V gene encodes CDR1 SGDLS and CDR2 YYNGEE. The CDR3 has 16 amino acids. The CDR3 region is CASSVDYAGAYNEQFF. CDR3 nucleotide sequence: TGTGCCAGCAGCGTAGATTATGCGGGAGCTTACAATGAGCAGTTCTTC. Full variable domain (rest looked up from reference TRBV9 and TRBJ2-1): DSGVTQTPKHLITATGQRVTLRCSPRSGDLSVYWYQQSLDQGLQFLIQYYNGEERAKGNILERFSAQQFPDLHSELNLSSLELGDSALYFCASSVDYAGAYNEQFFGPGTRLTVL.

The chain carries TRBV27 and TRBJ2-7; 7 bases align to TRBD1. V was pared by 4 bases and J by 3 bases, with 9 bases of the junction left unmatched. Germline loops: CDR1 MNHEY, CDR2 SMNVEV (reference sequence). The CDR3 has 15 residues. Here the CDR3 DNA reads TGTGCCAGCAGTTCCCACCCGACAGGGTACTACGAGCAGTACTTC. Its protein is CASSSHPTGYYEQYF.

The J gene is TRBJ2-2, the V gene TRBV11-2; 8 bases align to TRBD2. Germline lookup yields CDR1 SGHAT and CDR2 FQNNGV. V trimming: 3 bases; J trimming: 0 bases; junction bases outside the gene matches: 3. The CDR3 runs to 16 residues. The CDR3 sequence is CASSFTSGSNTGELFF. CDR3 in DNA: TGTGCCAGCAGCTTTACTAGCGGCTCGAACACCGGGGAGCTGTTTTTT.

The chain uses TRBV25-1 and TRBJ2-7, with D possibly TRBD2 on 6 matching bases. CDR1 is MGHDK and CDR2 is SYGVNS in the germline V gene. Trimming took 1 base from V and 3 from J, leaving 16 bases between them. The CDR3 extends over 16 amino acids. CDR3 loop: CASSESDTGGSYEQYF. The CDR3 nucleotides are TGTGCCAGCAGTGAATCCGACACCGGGGGTAGCTACGAGCAGTACTTC.

J is TRBJ2-1 and V is TRBV9; D gene uncertain. This CDR3 is built from 12 residues. Trimming stripped 3 bases from V and 8 bases from J, with 9 bases between. Germline V gives CDR1 SGDLS, CDR2 YYNGEE. The CDR3 is CASSGLPDEQFF. CDR3 sequence (DNA): TGTGCCAGCAGCGGTCTTCCTGATGAGCAGTTCTTC.

V is TRBV2 and J is TRBJ2-1, with 9 bases lining up with TRBD2. Per germline, CDR1 SNHLY and CDR2 FYNNEI. The CDR3 consists of 16 residues. V lost 7 bases to trimming and J lost 6 bases; unmatched junction nucleotides: 13. CDR3 residues: CASTPRAGGPFNEQFF. CDR3 nucleotides: TGTGCCAGCACCCCCAGGGCGGGAGGGCCGTTCAATGAGCAGTTCTTC.

This chain uses TRBV2 with TRBJ2-2; 7 bases agree with TRBD1. J lost 6 bases, V lost 2 bases, and 6 bases had no gene match. CDR3 size: 15 residues. Looked up from germline, CDR1 is SNHLY and CDR2 is FYNNEI. The CDR3 region has the DNA TGTGCCAGCAGTGAAATAACAGGGGACGCCGGGGAGCTGTTTTTT. Protein sequence: CASSEITGDAGELFF.

CDR3 protein: CASSILGTSVNTDTQYF. Here the CDR3 DNA reads TGTGCCAGCAGCATACTTGGGACTAGCGTGAACACAGATACGCAGTATTTT. This rearrangement joins TRBV5-4 to TRBJ2-3, with 10 bases aligning to TRBD2. V lost 4 bases to trimming and J lost 2 bases; unmatched junction nucleotides: 10. Germline V gives CDR1 SGHNT, CDR2 YYREEE (reference sequence). There are 17 residues in the CDR3.

The gene calls are TRBV2 and TRBJ1-4; no definite D call. V dropped 4 bases and J dropped 8 bases, with 14 bases sitting between them. This CDR3 spans 14 amino acids. Germline V gene lookup returns CDR1 SNHLY and CDR2 FYNNEI. In DNA, the CDR3 is TGTGCCAGCAGTGGTGGCCGAGGGTCCGAAAAACTGTTTTTT. Encoded protein: CASSGGRGSEKLFF.

The genes are TRBV4-1 and TRBJ1-6, with 8 bases identical to TRBD1. Germline V lookup: CDR1 MGHRA, CDR2 YSYEKL. This CDR3 contains 15 residues. V shed 0 bases, J shed 8 bases, and the junction held 3 bases outside the gene matches. The CDR3 sequence: CASSQDQGAYSPLHF. In DNA form, the CDR3 reads TGCGCCAGCAGCCAAGACCAGGGGGCTTATTCACCCCTCCACTTT.

The rearrangement links TRBV24-1 to TRBJ2-3; 7 bases are shared with TRBD1. Germline V gives CDR1 KGHDR, CDR2 SFDVKD. Trimming removed 2 bases from V and 4 bases from J; junction bases left unmatched: 5. The CDR3 is made up of 15 amino acids. Here the CDR3 reads CATSDSRQGADTQYF. The DNA of the CDR3 is TGTGCCACCAGTGATTCCCGACAGGGCGCAGATACGCAGTATTTT.

V is TRBV28 and J is TRBJ2-1; D may be TRBD2 (6 bases). The CDR3 runs to 15 residues. V was clipped by 4 bases and J by 7 bases, with 17 bases between them. Germline CDR1 reads MDHEN; CDR2 reads SYDVKM. CDR3 protein: CASSSLVPAGNEQFF. DNA of the CDR3: TGTGCCAGCAGTTCCCTAGTCCCCGCGGGGAATGAGCAGTTCTTC. Looking up the rest from reference TRBV28 and TRBJ2-1 gives the full variable domain: DVKVTQSSRYLVKRTGEKVFLECVQDMDHENMFWYRQDPGLGLRLIYFSYDVKMKEKGDIPEGYSVSREKKERFSLILESASTNQTSMYLCASSSLVPAGNEQFFGPGTRLTVL.

The chain couples TRBV5-1 to TRBJ2-1; D possibly corresponds to TRBD2 (7 bases). Trimming removed 4 bases from V and 4 bases from J, with 18 bases in between. The CDR3 sequence is 16 residues long. In germline, CDR1 is SGHRS, CDR2 YFSETQ. DNA for the CDR3: TGCGCCAGCAGCCTGAGGAGGACTAGGGGGTACAATGAGCAGTTCTTC. Its translation: CASSLRRTRGYNEQFF.

The CDR3 coding sequence is TGTGCCAGCAGCCAGGGACAGGGTTATTCACCCCTCCACTTT. Residues: CASSQGQGYSPLHF. The chain couples TRBV7-9 to TRBJ1-6; 9 bases fit TRBD1. CDR3 length: 14 residues. The V segment lost 5 bases and the J segment 8 bases; nucleotides outside the gene matches: 4. CDR1 is SEHNR and CDR2 is FQNEAQ in the germline V gene (reference sequence).

The genes are TRBV5-5 and TRBJ2-7; TRBD2 aligns across 9 bases. Trimming removed 4 bases from V and 3 bases from J; junction bases left unmatched: 11. This CDR3 is 16 amino acids long. Per germline, CDR1 SGHKS and CDR2 YYEKEE (reference sequence). The CDR3 DNA is TGTGCCAGCAGCACGCAACCGGGACTAGCAAGCTACGAGCAGTACTTC. Translation gives CASSTQPGLASYEQYF.

The chain employs TRBV7-9 and TRBJ2-7, with D tentatively TRBD2 (7 bases). Per the germline V gene, CDR1 is SEHNR and CDR2 is FQNEAQ (reference sequence). V lost 5 bases and J lost 6, with 20 bases in between. There are 15 residues in the CDR3. In nucleotides, the CDR3 is TGTGCCAGCAGCCAAATTGGGAGGGTACAGGGCGAGCAGTACTTC. It codes for CASSQIGRVQGEQYF.

The chain combines TRBV28 with TRBJ1-6; tentative D call: TRBD1 (6 bases). Germline V gene data show CDR1 as MDHEN and CDR2 as SYDVKM. Trimming cost V 4 bases and J 12 bases, with 13 bases left between them. The CDR3 is 13 amino acids. This CDR3 is CASSWGGAQPLHF. The CDR3 DNA is TGTGCCAGCAGTTGGGGGGGGGCCCAACCCCTCCACTTT.

V gene TRBV28 combines with J gene TRBJ1-1; the D is unclear. The germline V gene encodes CDR1 MDHEN and CDR2 SYDVKM. CDR3 size: 14 residues. V lost 5 bases and J 11 bases, leaving 21 bases between the germline ends. The CDR3 is CASSTPAVGVIAFF. CDR3 coding DNA: TGTGCCAGCAGTACCCCCGCCGTCGGGGTGATTGCTTTCTTT.

The rearrangement links TRBV5-1 to TRBJ2-7; D is perhaps TRBD2 (5 bases). Germline values: CDR1 SGHRS, CDR2 YFSETQ. The CDR3 spans 15 residues. The V gene lost 0 bases and the J gene lost 1 base, with 11 bases spanning the gap. Here the CDR3 DNA reads TGCGCCAGCAGCTTGGATAACAGCGGTTCCTACGAGCAGTACTTC. Amino acid sequence: CASSLDNSGSYEQYF.

The V and J genes are TRBV30 and TRBJ1-2; 8 bases are a match to TRBD1. This CDR3 has 15 amino acids. The J segment lost 7 bases and the V segment lost 4 bases, leaving 14 bases of the junction unmatched. Per the germline V gene, CDR1 is GTSNPN and CDR2 is SVGIG (reference sequence). The CDR3 spells CAWTITGTGGFGYTF. The CDR3 nucleotides are TGTGCCTGGACCATCACCGGGACAGGAGGTTTTGGCTACACCTTC. Variable domain in full (rest from reference TRBV30 and TRBJ1-2): SQTIHQWPATLVQPVGSPLSLECTVEGTSNPNLYWYRQAAGRGLQLLFYSVGIGQISSEVPQNLSASRPQDRQFILSSKKLLLSDSGFYLCAWTITGTGGFGYTFGSGTRLTVV.

The chain links TRBV6-5 to TRBJ2-1; no firm D call. Germline V gives CDR1 MNHEY, CDR2 SVGAGI. The CDR3 totals 14 residues. V lost 6 bases and J 0 bases, leaving 9 bases between the germline ends. This CDR3 reads CASSTESSYNEQFF. CDR3 nucleotide sequence: TGTGCCAGCAGCACAGAGAGCTCCTACAATGAGCAGTTCTTC.

This sequence joins TRBV5-1 and TRBJ2-6; D call uncertain. Germline V gene sequence: CDR1 SGHRS, CDR2 YFSETQ. The V end was cut by 1 base, the J end by 4 bases, with 6 bases between. There are 14 residues in the CDR3. CDR3 nucleotides: TGCGCCAGCAGCTTGTCTTTCGGGGCCAACGTCCTGACTTTC. Encoded protein: CASSLSFGANVLTF.